The 10 T cell receptor beta chains presented below share a single source sample, sequenced in a study of cytomegalovirus exposure and HLA in healthy donors (TCRdb year 2017). Libraries were prepared through the immunoSEQ multiplex PCR assay. For the multiplex PCR, a mixture combining 60 forward primers for TCR Vbeta segments and 13 reverse primers for TCR Jbeta segments was used. TCRdb stores this immuneACCESS table with in-frame sequences only. Part of the clones is absent; in the studies checked, under half of the shortfall reflects unresolved V genes, and no reason is known for the rest. Present in this sample are 85,000 to 100,000 clones, about 76% of which were seen just once. The top ten clones comprise 4.9% of the sample. Source material: PBMCs. These receptors came from a woman aged 40 to 55 in good health and CMV-seronegative.

V gene TRBV9 combines with J gene TRBJ1-1, with TRBD1 identical over 7 bases. V shed 0 bases and J 5 bases; nucleotides not matched to a gene: 4. CDR1 SGDLS and CDR2 YYNGEE come from the germline V gene. The CDR3 is made up of 14 amino acids. The DNA of the CDR3 is TGTGCCAGCAGCGTAGTACAGGGGAGGACTGAAGCTTTCTTT. Its protein is CASSVVQGRTEAFF.

The chain carries TRBV19 and TRBJ2-2; TRBD2 is a possible D gene (7 bases). The CDR3 is made up of 13 amino acids. With 6 bases removed from V and 6 bases from J, the gap between germline ends came to 11 bases. Germline loops: CDR1 LNHDA, CDR2 SQIVND (reference sequence). The CDR3: CASRTGGSGELFF. The CDR3 DNA reads as TGTGCCAGTAGGACGGGGGGCTCCGGGGAGCTGTTTTTT.

The chain employs TRBV5-6 and TRBJ1-2; 11 bases map to TRBD1. The J segment lost 11 bases and the V segment lost 2 bases, leaving 11 bases of the junction unmatched. This CDR3 has 15 residues. Per the germline V gene, CDR1 is SGHDT and CDR2 is YYEEEE. DNA for the CDR3: TGTGCCAGCAGCTTACGTCGGACAGGGGGCGTAGGTTACACCTTC. It specifies CASSLRRTGGVGYTF.

The chain has TRBV4-3 and TRBJ2-7, with a possible D match to TRBD1 (6 bases). CDR1 LGHNA and CDR2 YSLEER come from the germline V gene. The CDR3 length is 16 residues. Deletions cut 0 bases from V and 3 bases from J, with 15 bases between. The CDR3 loop reads CASSQDTPTGHYEQYF. For the CDR3, the DNA is TGCGCCAGCAGCCAAGATACTCCCACGGGACACTACGAGCAGTACTTC.

The rearrangement joins TRBV7-8 to TRBJ2-2, with TRBD1 as a possible D gene (6 bases). The CDR3 consists of 14 residues. Germline V lookup: CDR1 SGHVS, CDR2 FQNEAQ. Trimming stripped 4 bases from V and 7 bases from J, with 13 bases between. CDR3: CASSSAVTGGELFF. CDR3 bases: TGTGCCAGCAGCTCAGCGGTGACAGGCGGGGAGCTGTTTTTT.

This clone showed up just a few times. CDR3 loop: CASSPTGAGALDYEQYF. As DNA, the CDR3 is TGCGCCAGCAGCCCGACGGGAGCGGGGGCCCTCGATTACGAGCAGTACTTC. The chain has TRBV5-1 and TRBJ2-7, with 8 bases fitting TRBD2. Germline-derived CDR1 and CDR2 are SGHRS and YFSETQ. The length of the CDR3 is 17 residues. Losses at the gene ends were 4 bases for V and 4 bases for J; bases not matched to a gene: 16.

The genes are TRBV30 and TRBJ1-2; 8 nucleotides align to TRBD1. Germline CDR1 and CDR2: GTSNPN and SVGIG (reference sequence). The CDR3 contains 16 residues. J gave up 4 bases and V 8 bases, and 18 bases lay outside the gene matches. CDR3 DNA sequence: TGTGCCGGCCGATGGCTTCTTAGACAGGGGCCCTATGGCTACACCTTC. Translated, it gives CAGRWLLRQGPYGYTF.

V and J are TRBV6-5 and TRBJ2-1, with 9 nucleotides matching TRBD2. Trimming cost V 2 bases and J 4 bases; bases outside gene matches: 3. This CDR3 comprises 15 residues. Germline CDR1 reads MNHEY; CDR2 reads SVGAGI. This CDR3 reads CASSYGRGGYNEQFF. The CDR3 nucleotides read TGTGCCAGCAGTTACGGGCGGGGGGGGTACAATGAGCAGTTCTTC.

The chain couples TRBV11-2 to TRBJ2-1, with 8 bases that match TRBD2. CDR1 and CDR2 (germline): SGHAT, FQNNGV. The length of the CDR3 is 13 residues. V gave up 1 base and J gave up 9 bases; unmatched junction bases: 2. CDR3 region: CASSLGLAGEQFF. In DNA form, the CDR3 reads TGTGCCAGCAGCTTAGGGCTAGCGGGTGAGCAGTTCTTC.

The chain links TRBV19 to TRBJ1-5; 10 bases map to TRBD1. The germline gives CDR1 LNHDA, CDR2 SQIVND (reference sequence). The trim removed 7 bases at V and 5 bases at J, leaving 5 bases unmatched. CDR3 length: 14 amino acids. The CDR3 region has the DNA TGTGCCAGTACTGCGACAGGGGGCGATCAGCCCCAGCATTTT. It is translated as CASTATGGDQPQHF.